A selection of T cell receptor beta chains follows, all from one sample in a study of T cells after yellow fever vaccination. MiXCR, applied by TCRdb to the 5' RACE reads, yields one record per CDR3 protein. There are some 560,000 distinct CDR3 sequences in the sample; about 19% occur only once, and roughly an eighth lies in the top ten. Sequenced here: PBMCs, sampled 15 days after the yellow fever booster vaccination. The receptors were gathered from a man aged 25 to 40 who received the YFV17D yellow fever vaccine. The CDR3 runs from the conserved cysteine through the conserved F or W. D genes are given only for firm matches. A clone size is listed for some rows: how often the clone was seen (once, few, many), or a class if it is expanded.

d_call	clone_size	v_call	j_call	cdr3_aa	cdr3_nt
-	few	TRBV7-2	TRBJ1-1	CASSSERVDTEAFF	TGTGCCAGCAGCTCGGAAAGGGTTGACACTGAAGCTTTCTTT
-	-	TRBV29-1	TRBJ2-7	CSVGQDYEQYF	TGCAGCGTTGGACAGGATTACGAGCAGTACTTC
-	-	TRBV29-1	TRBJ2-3	CSDDTQYF	TGCAGCGATGATACGCAGTATTTT
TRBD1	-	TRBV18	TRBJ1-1	CASSRQGEFTEAFF	TGTGCCAGCTCACGGCAGGGGGAATTCACTGAAGCTTTCTTT
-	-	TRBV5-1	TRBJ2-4	CASRRAQTIAKNIQYF	TGCGCCAGCAGGAGGGCGCAAACGATAGCCAAAAACATTCAGTACTTC
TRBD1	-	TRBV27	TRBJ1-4	CASSLRWAGTENPKLFF	TGTGCCAGCAGTTTAAGGTGGGCCGGGACAGAAAATCCAAAACTGTTTTTT
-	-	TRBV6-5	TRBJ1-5	CASSYSRGPQHF	TGTGCCAGCAGTTACTCGAGGGGACCCCAGCATTTT
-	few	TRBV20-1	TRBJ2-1	CSASRLNDEQFF	TGCAGTGCTAGTCGGCTTAATGATGAGCAGTTCTTC
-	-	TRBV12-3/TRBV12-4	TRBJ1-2	CASSLDWAGYTF	TGTGCCAGCAGTTTAGACTGGGCTGGCTACACCTTC
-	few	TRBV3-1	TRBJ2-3	CASSQKGTITDTQYF	TGTGCCAGCAGCCAAAAGGGGACCATAACTGATACGCAGTATTTT
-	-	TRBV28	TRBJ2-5	CASSLAGRRETQYF	TGTGCCAGCAGTTTAGCGGGACGAAGAGAGACCCAGTACTTC
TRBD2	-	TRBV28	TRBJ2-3	CASIPSLAGGPRNTQYF	TGTGCCAGCATCCCCTCCCTAGCGGGAGGGCCGAGGAATACGCAGTATTTT
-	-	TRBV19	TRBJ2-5	CASSIYGVQETQYF	TGTGCCAGTAGTATCTACGGAGTCCAAGAGACCCAGTACTTC
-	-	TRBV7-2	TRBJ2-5	CASRHLGGGETQYF	TGTGCCAGCAGACATTTAGGAGGAGGGGAGACCCAGTACTTC
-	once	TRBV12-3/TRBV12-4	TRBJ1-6	CASRPGFQSPLHF	TGTGCCAGCCGGCCGGGTTTTCAGTCACCCCTCCACTTT
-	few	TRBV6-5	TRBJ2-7	CASSYTDSRNEQYF	TGTGCCAGCAGTTACACCGACTCTAGAAACGAGCAGTACTTC
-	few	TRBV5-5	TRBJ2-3	CASSLVDRQYF	TGTGCCAGCAGCTTGGTTGACAGGCAGTATTTT
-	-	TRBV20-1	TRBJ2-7	CSATDKGDSYEQYF	TGCAGTGCCACCGACAAGGGGGATTCCTACGAGCAGTACTTC
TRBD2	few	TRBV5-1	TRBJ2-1	CASSSSGTSGDGEQFF	TGCGCCAGCAGCTCCTCCGGGACTAGCGGTGATGGTGAGCAGTTCTTC
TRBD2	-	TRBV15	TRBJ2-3	CATLQREGTDTQYF	TGTGCCACGCTTCAGCGGGAGGGCACAGATACGCAGTATTTT
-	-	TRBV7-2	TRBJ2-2	CASSHDNYNTGELFF	TGTGCCAGCAGCCACGACAACTATAACACCGGGGAGCTGTTTTTT
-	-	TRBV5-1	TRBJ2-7	CASSWGAGTHDEQYF	TGCGCCAGCAGCTGGGGGGCCGGGACACACGACGAGCAGTACTTC
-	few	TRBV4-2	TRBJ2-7	CASSQGRDRAYEQYF	TGTGCCAGCAGCCAGGGGCGAGACAGAGCCTACGAGCAGTACTTC
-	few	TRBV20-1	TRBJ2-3	CRARRGGDTQYF	TGCAGGGCACGACGAGGTGGAGATACGCAGTATTTT
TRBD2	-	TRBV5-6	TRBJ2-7	CASSLGGTRSYEQYF	TGTGCCAGCAGCTTGGGCGGGACTAGGTCCTACGAGCAGTACTTC
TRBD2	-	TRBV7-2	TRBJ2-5	CASSLDGTRVWTQYF	TGTGCCAGCAGCTTAGACGGGACTAGGGTTTGGACCCAGTACTTC
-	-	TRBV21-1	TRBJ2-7	CASLRIRQGTLEQYF	TGTGCCAGCCTACGAATCAGACAGGGCACTCTCGAGCAGTACTTC
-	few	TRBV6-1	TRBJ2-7	CASTFGVAYEQYF	TGTGCCAGCACCTTCGGCGTCGCCTACGAGCAGTACTTC
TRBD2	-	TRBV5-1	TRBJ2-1	CASSTLSGSLYNEQFF	TGCGCCAGCAGCACCCTTAGCGGGAGTTTATACAATGAGCAGTTCTTC
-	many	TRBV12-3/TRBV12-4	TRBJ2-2	CASSPQGPGELFF	TGTGCCAGCAGTCCACAGGGTCCCGGGGAGCTGTTTTTT
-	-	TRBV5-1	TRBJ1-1	CASSPDGFGEAFF	TGCGCCAGCAGCCCCGACGGGTTCGGTGAAGCTTTCTTT
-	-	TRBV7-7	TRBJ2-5	CASSPMQIQETQYF	TGTGCTAGCAGTCCTATGCAGATCCAAGAGACCCAGTACTTC
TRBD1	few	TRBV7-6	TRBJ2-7	CASSLADRAPYEQYF	TGTGCCAGCAGCTTAGCGGACAGGGCCCCCTACGAGCAGTACTTC
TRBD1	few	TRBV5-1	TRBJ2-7	CASSLGPVGTGVEQYF	TGCGCCAGCAGCTTGGGGCCCGTTGGGACAGGGGTCGAGCAGTACTTC
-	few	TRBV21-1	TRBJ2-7	CASSKEGNRLAGVEQYF	TGTGCCAGCAGCAAAGAAGGGAATCGGCTAGCGGGAGTGGAGCAGTACTTC
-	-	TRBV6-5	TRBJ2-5	CASSYSIHGGVIETQYF	TGTGCCAGCAGTTACTCGATTCACGGGGGAGTAATCGAGACCCAGTACTTC
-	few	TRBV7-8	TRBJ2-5	CASSPHLDYQETQYF	TGTGCCAGCAGCCCGCACCTAGACTACCAAGAGACCCAGTACTTC
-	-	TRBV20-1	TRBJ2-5	CSAQVRRSGETQYF	TGCAGTGCCCAAGTCCGGCGGAGCGGAGAGACCCAGTACTTC
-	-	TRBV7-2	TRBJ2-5	CASSTTGFEGETQYF	TGTGCCAGCAGCACCACGGGATTCGAGGGGGAGACCCAGTACTTC
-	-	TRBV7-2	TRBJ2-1	CASSSLATGKYNEQFF	TGTGCCAGCAGCTCACTAGCGACAGGAAAATACAATGAGCAGTTCTTC
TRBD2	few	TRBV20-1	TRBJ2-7	CSVLGEGTYEQYF	TGCAGTGTCCTAGGGGAGGGGACCTACGAGCAGTACTTC
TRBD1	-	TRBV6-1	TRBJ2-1	CASSTKAGTGFEQFF	TGTGCCAGCAGTACCAAAGCCGGGACAGGGTTTGAGCAGTTCTTC
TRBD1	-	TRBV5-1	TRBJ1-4	CASSLGIGTDNEKLFF	TGCGCCAGCAGCTTGGGAATTGGGACAGACAATGAAAAACTGTTTTTT
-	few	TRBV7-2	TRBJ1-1	CASSPQSALNTEAFF	TGTGCCAGCAGCCCCCAGAGCGCATTGAACACTGAAGCTTTCTTT
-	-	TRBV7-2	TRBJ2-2	CASSLARQAPGELFF	TGTGCCAGCAGCTTAGCGCGGCAGGCCCCCGGGGAGCTGTTTTTT
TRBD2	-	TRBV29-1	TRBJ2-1	CSVEGPQLAGGIDEQFF	TGCAGCGTTGAAGGCCCCCAACTAGCGGGAGGGATCGATGAGCAGTTCTTC
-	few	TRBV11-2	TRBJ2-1	CASTAWGENYNEQFF	TGTGCCAGCACCGCTTGGGGAGAAAACTACAATGAGCAGTTCTTC
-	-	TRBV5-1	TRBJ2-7	CASSQLGGSYEQYF	TGCGCCAGCAGCCAACTGGGGGGTTCCTACGAGCAGTACTTC
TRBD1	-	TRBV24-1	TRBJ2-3	CATSDLQGAGDTQYF	TGTGCCACCAGTGATTTACAGGGGGCTGGAGATACGCAGTATTTT
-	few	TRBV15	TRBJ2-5	CATSREGGRGPTETQYF	TGTGCCACCAGCAGAGAAGGGGGGCGAGGCCCCACCGAGACCCAGTACTTC
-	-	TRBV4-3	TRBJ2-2	CASSQGRRRPTGELFF	TGCGCCAGCAGCCAAGGTAGAAGGAGACCCACCGGGGAGCTGTTTTTT
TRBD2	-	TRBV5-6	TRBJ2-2	CASSFLSGRLLGTGELFF	TGTGCCAGCAGCTTCCTTAGCGGGAGGCTATTGGGTACCGGGGAGCTGTTTTTT
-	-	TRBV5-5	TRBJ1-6	CASSPLTNSPLHF	TGTGCCAGCAGCCCCCTCACGAATTCACCCCTCCACTTT
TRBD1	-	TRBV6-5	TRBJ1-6	CASSYSLPGQGSGSPLHF	TGTGCCAGCAGTTACTCGTTGCCCGGACAGGGGAGTGGTTCACCCCTCCACTTT
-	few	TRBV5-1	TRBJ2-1	CASSLEFNEQFF	TGCGCCAGCAGCTTAGAGTTCAATGAGCAGTTCTTC
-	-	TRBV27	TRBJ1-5	CASSLRGYSNQPQHF	TGTGCCAGCAGTTTGAGAGGTTATAGCAATCAGCCCCAGCATTTT
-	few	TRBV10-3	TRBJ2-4	CAIADGAKNIQYF	TGTGCCATCGCGGACGGGGCCAAAAACATTCAGTACTTC
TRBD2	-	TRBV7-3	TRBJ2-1	CASSSVLAGVNEQFF	TGTGCCAGCAGCTCCGTCCTAGCGGGGGTCAATGAGCAGTTCTTC
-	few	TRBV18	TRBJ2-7	CASSPPGEDYEQYF	TGTGCCAGCTCACCACCGGGAGAGGATTACGAGCAGTACTTC